This TCR beta chain was recovered during a study of OX40 agonist ivuxolimab in advanced cancers. Cycle 7 day 1, cycle 4 day 1, and baseline were the timepoints at which blood was sampled. Regarding the study as a whole: Low clonal expansion, among the lowest seen, marked partial responders at 0.1-3.0 mg/kg.

Points on this clone: Its target is not known.

Here immunoSEQ multiplex PCR was the method, and the copy in TCRdb shows in-frame clones only, minus some. The data show approximately 27,000 clones, 75% to 85% seen once. Germline-derived CDR1 and CDR2 are SGHRS and YFSETQ. J lost 7 bases, V lost 0 bases, and 4 bases had no gene match. CDR3 length: 14 amino acids. This clonotype originated in an adult with an advanced solid tumor such as melanoma, head and neck, liver or kidney cancer. This chain uses TRBV5-1 with TRBJ1-5; 7 nucleotides line up with TRBD1. The sample was CD4+ or CD8+ T cells sorted from blood, taken in a trial of the OX40 agonist ivuxolimab. The CDR3 sequence: CASSLGDRSQPQHF. The DNA for the CDR3 is TGCGCCAGCAGCTTGGGGGACAGAAGCCAGCCCCAGCATTTT.